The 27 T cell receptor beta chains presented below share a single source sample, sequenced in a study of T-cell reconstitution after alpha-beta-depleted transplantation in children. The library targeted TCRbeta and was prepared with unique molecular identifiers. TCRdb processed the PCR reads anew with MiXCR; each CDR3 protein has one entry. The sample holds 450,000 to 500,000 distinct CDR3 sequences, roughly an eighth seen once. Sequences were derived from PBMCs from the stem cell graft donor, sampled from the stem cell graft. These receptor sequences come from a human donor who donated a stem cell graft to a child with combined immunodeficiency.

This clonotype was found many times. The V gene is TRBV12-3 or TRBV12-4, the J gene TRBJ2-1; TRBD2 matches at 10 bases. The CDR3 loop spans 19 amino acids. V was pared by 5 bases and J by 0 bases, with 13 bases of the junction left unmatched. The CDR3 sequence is CASSAPSGGLYYSYNEQFF. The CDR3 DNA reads TGTGCCAGCAGTGCACCTAGCGGGGGACTATACTACTCCTACAATGAGCAGTTCTTC.

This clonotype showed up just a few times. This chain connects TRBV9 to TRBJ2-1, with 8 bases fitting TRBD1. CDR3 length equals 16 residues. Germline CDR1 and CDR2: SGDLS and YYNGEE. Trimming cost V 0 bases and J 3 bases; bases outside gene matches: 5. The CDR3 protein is CASSVDGQGYYNEQFF. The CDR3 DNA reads TGTGCCAGCAGCGTAGATGGACAGGGTTACTACAATGAGCAGTTCTTC.

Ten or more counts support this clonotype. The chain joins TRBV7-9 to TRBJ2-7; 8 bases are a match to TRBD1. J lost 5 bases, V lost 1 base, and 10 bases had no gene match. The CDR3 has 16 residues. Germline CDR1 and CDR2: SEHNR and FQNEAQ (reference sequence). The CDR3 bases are TGTGCCAGCAGCTTAGTCCCCGGACAGGGTTGGGACGAGCAGTACTTC. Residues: CASSLVPGQGWDEQYF.

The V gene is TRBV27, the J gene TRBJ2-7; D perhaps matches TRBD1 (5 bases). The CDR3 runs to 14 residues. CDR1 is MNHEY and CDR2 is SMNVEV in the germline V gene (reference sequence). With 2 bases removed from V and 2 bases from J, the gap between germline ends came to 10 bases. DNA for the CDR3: TGTGCCAGCAGTTTAGCAGGGTGGGCCTACGAGCAGTACTTC. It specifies CASSLAGWAYEQYF.

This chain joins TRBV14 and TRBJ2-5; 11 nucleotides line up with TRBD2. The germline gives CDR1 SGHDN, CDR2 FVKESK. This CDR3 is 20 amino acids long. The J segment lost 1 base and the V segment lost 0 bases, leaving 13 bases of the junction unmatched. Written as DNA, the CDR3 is TGTGCCAGCAGCCAAGATTTTCGTCTAGCGGGAGGCCGAAGCCAAGAGACCCAGTACTTC. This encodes CASSQDFRLAGGRSQETQYF.

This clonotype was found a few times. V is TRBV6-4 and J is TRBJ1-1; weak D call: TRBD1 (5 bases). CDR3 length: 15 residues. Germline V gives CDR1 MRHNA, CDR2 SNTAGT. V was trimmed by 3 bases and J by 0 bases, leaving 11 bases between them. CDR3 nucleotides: TGTGCCAGCAGTGATAGGCCAGGGATGAACACTGAAGCTTTCTTT. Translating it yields CASSDRPGMNTEAFF.

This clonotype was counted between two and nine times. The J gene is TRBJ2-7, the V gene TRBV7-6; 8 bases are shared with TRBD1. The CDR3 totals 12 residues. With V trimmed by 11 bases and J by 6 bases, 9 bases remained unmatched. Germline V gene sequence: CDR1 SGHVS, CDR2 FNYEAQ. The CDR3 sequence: CAWGDRNGEQYF. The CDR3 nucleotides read TGTGCCTGGGGGGACAGGAATGGCGAGCAGTACTTC.

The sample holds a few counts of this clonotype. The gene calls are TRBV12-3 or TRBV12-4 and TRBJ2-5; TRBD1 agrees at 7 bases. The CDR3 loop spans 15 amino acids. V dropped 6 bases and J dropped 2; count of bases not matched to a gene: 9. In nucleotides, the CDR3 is TGTGCCAGCAGCCCCTGGATGGGACAGCAAGAGACCCAGTACTTC. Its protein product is CASSPWMGQQETQYF.

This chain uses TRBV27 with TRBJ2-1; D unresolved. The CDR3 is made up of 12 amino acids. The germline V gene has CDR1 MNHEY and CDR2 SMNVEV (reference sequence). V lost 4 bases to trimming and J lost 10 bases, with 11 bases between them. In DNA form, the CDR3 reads TGTGCCAGCAGTTCCGAGCGACAAGAGCAGTTCTTC. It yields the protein CASSSERQEQFF.

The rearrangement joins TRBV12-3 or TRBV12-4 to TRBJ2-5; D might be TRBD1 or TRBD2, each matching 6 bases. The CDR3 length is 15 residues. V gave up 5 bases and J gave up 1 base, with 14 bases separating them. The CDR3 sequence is CASSPKGGLQETQYF. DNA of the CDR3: TGTGCCAGCAGTCCCAAGGGGGGACTCCAAGAGACCCAGTACTTC.

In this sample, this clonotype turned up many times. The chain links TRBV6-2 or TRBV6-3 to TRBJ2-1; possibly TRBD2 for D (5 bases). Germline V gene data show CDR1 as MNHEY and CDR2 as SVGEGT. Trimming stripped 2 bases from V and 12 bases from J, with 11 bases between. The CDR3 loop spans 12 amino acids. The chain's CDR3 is CASSYPSRVQFF. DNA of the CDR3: TGTGCCAGCAGTTACCCCTCGAGGGTGCAGTTCTTC.

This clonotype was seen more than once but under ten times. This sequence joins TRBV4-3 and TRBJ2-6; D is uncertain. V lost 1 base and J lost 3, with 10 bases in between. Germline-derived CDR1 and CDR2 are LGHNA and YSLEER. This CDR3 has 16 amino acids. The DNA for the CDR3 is TGCGCCAGCAGCCAAGTCGGAAGGGTTGGGGCCAACGTCCTGACTTTC. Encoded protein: CASSQVGRVGANVLTF.

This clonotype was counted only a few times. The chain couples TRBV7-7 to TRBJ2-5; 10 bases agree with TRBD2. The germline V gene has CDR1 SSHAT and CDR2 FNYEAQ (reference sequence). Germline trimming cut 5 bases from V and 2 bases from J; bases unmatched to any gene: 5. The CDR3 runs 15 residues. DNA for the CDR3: TGTGCCAGCAGCGCTTCTAGCGGGAGACAAGAGACCCAGTACTTC. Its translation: CASSASSGRQETQYF.

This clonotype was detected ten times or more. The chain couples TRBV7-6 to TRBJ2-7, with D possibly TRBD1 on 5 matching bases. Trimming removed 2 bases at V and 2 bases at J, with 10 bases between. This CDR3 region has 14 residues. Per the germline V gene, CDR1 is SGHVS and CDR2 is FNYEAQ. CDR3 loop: CASSLFQGTYEQYF. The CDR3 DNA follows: TGTGCCAGCAGCTTATTTCAGGGCACCTACGAGCAGTACTTC.

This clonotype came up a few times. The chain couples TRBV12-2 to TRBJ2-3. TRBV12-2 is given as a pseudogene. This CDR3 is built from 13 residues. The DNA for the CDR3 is TGTGCAAGTCGCTTAGACAAGACAGATACGCAGTATTTT. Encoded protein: CASRLDKTDTQYF.

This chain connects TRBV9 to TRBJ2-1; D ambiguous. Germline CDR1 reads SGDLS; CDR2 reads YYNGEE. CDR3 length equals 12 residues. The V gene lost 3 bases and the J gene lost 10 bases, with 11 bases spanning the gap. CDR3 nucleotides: TGTGCCAGCAGCGCCACACTCGGAGAGCAGTTCTTC. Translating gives CASSATLGEQFF.

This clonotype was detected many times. CDR3 in DNA: TGTGCCAGCAGCCGTTATAGCGGGGCTAGCACAGATACGCAGTATTTT. Translating it yields CASSRYSGASTDTQYF. The J gene is TRBJ2-3, the V gene TRBV7-9; 8 positions agree with TRBD2. V lost 5 bases and J lost 0; bases outside the gene matches: 7. The CDR3 totals 16 residues. Looked up from germline, CDR1 is SEHNR and CDR2 is FQNEAQ (reference sequence). Looking up the rest from reference TRBV7-9 and TRBJ2-3 gives the full variable domain: DTGVSQNPRHKITKRGQNVTFRCDPISEHNRLYWYRQTLGQGPEFLTYFQNEAQLEKSRLLSDRFSAERPKGSFSTLEIQRTEQGDSAMYLCASSRYSGASTDTQYFGPGTRLTVL.

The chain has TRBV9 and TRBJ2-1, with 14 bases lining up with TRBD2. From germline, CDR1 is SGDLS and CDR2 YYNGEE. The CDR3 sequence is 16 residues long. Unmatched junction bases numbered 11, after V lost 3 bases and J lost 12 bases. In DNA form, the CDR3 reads TGTGCCAGCAGCGGGCCTCCGGGACTAGCGGGAGACGGGCAGTTCTTC. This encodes CASSGPPGLAGDGQFF.

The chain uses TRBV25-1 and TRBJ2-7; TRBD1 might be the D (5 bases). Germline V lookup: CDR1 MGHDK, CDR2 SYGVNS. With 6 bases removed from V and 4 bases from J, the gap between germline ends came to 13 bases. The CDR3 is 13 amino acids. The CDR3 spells CASRKTVPYEQYF. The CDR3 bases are TGTGCCAGCAGAAAGACAGTGCCTTACGAGCAGTACTTC.

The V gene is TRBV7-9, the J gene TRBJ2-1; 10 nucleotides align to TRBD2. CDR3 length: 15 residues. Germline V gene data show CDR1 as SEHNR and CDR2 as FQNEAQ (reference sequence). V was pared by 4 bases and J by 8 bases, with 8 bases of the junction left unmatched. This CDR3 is CASSSSGRGLHEQFF. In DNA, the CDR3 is TGTGCCAGCAGCTCTAGCGGGAGAGGGTTGCATGAGCAGTTCTTC.

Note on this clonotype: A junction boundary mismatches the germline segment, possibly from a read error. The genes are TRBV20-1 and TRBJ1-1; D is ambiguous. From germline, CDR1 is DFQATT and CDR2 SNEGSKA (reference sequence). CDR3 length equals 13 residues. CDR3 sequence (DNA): TGCAGTGCTATCCCGATAGGGAACGCTGAAGCTTTCTTT. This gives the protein CSAIPIGNAEAFF.

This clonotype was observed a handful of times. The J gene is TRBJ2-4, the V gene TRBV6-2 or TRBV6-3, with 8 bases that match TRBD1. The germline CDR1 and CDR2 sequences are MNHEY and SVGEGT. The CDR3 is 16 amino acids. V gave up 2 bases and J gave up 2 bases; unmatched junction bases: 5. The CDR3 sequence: CASSYKGQGTKNIQYF. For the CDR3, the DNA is TGTGCCAGCAGTTACAAAGGACAGGGAACCAAAAACATTCAGTACTTC.

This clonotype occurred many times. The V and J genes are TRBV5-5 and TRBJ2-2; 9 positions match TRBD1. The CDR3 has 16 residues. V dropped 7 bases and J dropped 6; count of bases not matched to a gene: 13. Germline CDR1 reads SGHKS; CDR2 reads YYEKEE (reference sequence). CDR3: CASFSPGTGKAGELFF. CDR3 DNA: TGTGCCAGCTTTTCCCCCGGGACAGGGAAGGCCGGGGAGCTGTTTTTT.

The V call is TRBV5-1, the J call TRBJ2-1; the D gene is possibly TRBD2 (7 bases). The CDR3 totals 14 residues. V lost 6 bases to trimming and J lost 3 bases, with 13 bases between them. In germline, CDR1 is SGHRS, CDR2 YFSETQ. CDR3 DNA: TGCGCCAGCACCCGAGGGGGGGGCTACAATGAGCAGTTCTTC. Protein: CASTRGGGYNEQFF.

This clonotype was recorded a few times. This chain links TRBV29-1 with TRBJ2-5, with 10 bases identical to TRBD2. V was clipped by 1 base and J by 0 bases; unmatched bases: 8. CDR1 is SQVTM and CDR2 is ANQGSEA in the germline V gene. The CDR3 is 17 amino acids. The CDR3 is CSVEGDPAGGYQETQYF. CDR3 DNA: TGCAGCGTTGAAGGAGACCCAGCGGGGGGGTACCAAGAGACCCAGTACTTC. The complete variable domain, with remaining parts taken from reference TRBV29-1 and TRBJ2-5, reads SAVISQKPSRDICQRGTSLTIQCQVDSQVTMMFWYRQQPGQSLTLIATANQGSEATYESGFVIDKFPISRPNLTFSTLTVSNMSPEDSSIYLCSVEGDPAGGYQETQYFGPGTRLLVL.

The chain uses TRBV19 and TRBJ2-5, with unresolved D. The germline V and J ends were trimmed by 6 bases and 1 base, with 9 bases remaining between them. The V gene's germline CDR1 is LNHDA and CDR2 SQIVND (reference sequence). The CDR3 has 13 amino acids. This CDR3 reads CASRGIIQETQYF. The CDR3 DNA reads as TGTGCCAGTAGGGGGATCATCCAAGAGACCCAGTACTTC.

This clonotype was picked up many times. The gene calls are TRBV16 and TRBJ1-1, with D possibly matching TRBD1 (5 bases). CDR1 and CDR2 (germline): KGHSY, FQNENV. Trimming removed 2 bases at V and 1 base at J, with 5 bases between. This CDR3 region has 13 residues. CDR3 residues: CASSQDRNTEAFF. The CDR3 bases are TGTGCCAGCAGCCAAGACAGGAACACTGAAGCTTTCTTT.